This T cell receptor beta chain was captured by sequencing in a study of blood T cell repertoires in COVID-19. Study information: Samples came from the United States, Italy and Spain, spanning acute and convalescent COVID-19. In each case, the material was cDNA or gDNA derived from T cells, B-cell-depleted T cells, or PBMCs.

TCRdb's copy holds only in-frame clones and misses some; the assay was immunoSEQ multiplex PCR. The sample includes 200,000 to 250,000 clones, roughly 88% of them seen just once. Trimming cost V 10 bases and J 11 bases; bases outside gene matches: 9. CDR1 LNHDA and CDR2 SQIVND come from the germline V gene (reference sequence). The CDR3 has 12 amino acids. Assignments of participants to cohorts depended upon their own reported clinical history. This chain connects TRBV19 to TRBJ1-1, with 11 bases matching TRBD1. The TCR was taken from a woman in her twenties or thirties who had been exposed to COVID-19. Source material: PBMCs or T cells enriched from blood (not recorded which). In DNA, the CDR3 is TGTGCCACGAGGGGACAGGGGGTGGACGCTTTCTTT. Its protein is CATRGQGVDAFF.